This T cell receptor beta chain came from a study of cytomegalovirus exposure and HLA in healthy donors. Study-wide context: The approximately 120 validation repertoires, a later analysis reported, used the same platform as the approximately 670 repertoires from the first cohort. Study-wide findings and caveats: Researchers catalogued around 150 TCR beta chains as cytomegalovirus-associated.

Method: immunoSEQ multiplex PCR; TCRdb's copy keeps in-frame clones and lacks some. The sample has some 180,000 clones; more than 75% are singletons. In regard to this clone: Its antigen is not known.

V lost 9 bases to trimming and J lost 3 bases, with 15 bases between them. The CDR3 runs to 14 residues. Germline CDR1 SEHNR, CDR2 FQNEAQ (reference sequence). It was the approximately 120-subject validation cohort, separate from the roughly 700-subject first cohort, to which the donors belonged. The receptor was derived from a man aged 30 to 45 in good health and CMV-seropositive. Sequencing used PBMCs. The rearrangement links TRBV7-9 to TRBJ1-3, with D perhaps matching TRBD1 (6 bases). The CDR3 loop is CASDSGARGNTIYF. The CDR3 DNA reads TGTGCCAGTGATTCGGGGGCGCGTGGAAACACCATATATTTT.